Below are 10 T cell receptor beta chains sequenced from a single sample in a study of T cell changes during pregnancy in multiple sclerosis. Produced via immunoSEQ multiplex PCR; TCRdb's table is partial and in-frame only. The sample contains tens of thousands of clones, about nine tenths of which appear only once. Material: CD4+ T cells from peripheral blood mononuclear cells, obtained in the second trimester of pregnancy. The receptors come from a female donor in good health, enrolled as a control in a pregnancy study.

This chain uses TRBV7-2 with TRBJ2-4; D gene unclear. Germline assignment: CDR1 SGHTA and CDR2 FQGNSA. CDR3 length equals 15 residues. The V end was cut by 1 base, the J end by 4 bases, with 11 bases between. For the CDR3, the DNA is TGTGCCAGCAGCTTAGACAGTACTGCAAAAAACATTCAGTACTTC. It encodes CASSLDSTAKNIQYF.

V usage is TRBV11-3 and J usage is TRBJ2-3; 7 bases fit TRBD2. CDR1 is SGHNT and CDR2 is YENEEA in the germline V gene. The J segment lost 2 bases and the V segment lost 8 bases, leaving 4 bases of the junction unmatched. The CDR3 has 13 amino acids. CDR3 nucleotides: TGTGCCAGCGGGCGGGGGAACACAGATACGCAGTATTTT. Its protein product is CASGRGNTDTQYF.

This chain joins TRBV5-5 and TRBJ1-6; TRBD1 matches at 11 bases. V gave up 4 bases and J gave up 8 bases; unmatched junction bases: 11. Germline CDR1 reads SGHKS; CDR2 reads YYEKEE (reference sequence). This CDR3 has 17 amino acids. DNA for the CDR3: TGTGCCAGCAGCCGACAGGACAGGGGGCTGGGGGATTCACCCCTCCACTTT. It codes for CASSRQDRGLGDSPLHF.

The rearrangement joins TRBV28 to TRBJ2-7, with D possibly TRBD1 on 6 matching bases. The CDR3 loop spans 15 amino acids. The V end was cut by 6 bases, the J end by 0 bases, with 15 bases between. CDR1 and CDR2 from the germline V gene are MDHEN and SYDVKM. The CDR3 DNA sequence: TGTGCCAGCAGCCCCCCCCGGGACAACTCCTACGAGCAGTACTTC. Translated: CASSPPRDNSYEQYF. Full variable domain (missing parts from reference TRBV28 and TRBJ2-7): DVKVTQSSRYLVKRTGEKVFLECVQDMDHENMFWYRQDPGLGLRLIYFSYDVKMKEKGDIPEGYSVSREKKERFSLILESASTNQTSMYLCASSPPRDNSYEQYFGPGTRLTVT.

This sequence joins TRBV11-2 and TRBJ1-1; D gene ambiguous. There are 14 residues in the CDR3. Germline CDR1 SGHAT, CDR2 FQNNGV. Trimming removed 2 bases from V and 10 bases from J, with 17 bases in between. This chain's CDR3 is CASSLSSTKSAAFF. CDR3 in DNA: TGTGCCAGCAGCTTAAGTTCAACAAAATCTGCAGCTTTCTTT.

The chain recombines TRBV9 with TRBJ1-2, with D possibly being TRBD1 (5 bases). The CDR3 sequence is 15 residues long. V lost 0 bases and J lost 8, with 17 bases in between. Germline CDR1 and CDR2: SGDLS and YYNGEE. The CDR3 coding sequence is TGTGCCAGCAGCGTAGGGGGGGGTAATAGGGACGGCTACACCTTC. Its translation is CASSVGGGNRDGYTF.

The chain recombines TRBV27 with TRBJ1-2; no reliable D call. The CDR3 totals 12 residues. The V end lost 8 bases, the J end lost 5 bases, and 12 bases lay between the germline ends. Germline assignment: CDR1 MNHEY and CDR2 SMNVEV (reference sequence). The CDR3 nucleotides read TGTGCCAGCCACCGAACGGGGTATGGCTACACCTTC. Translated: CASHRTGYGYTF.

This sequence joins TRBV7-8 and TRBJ2-1; D is possibly TRBD2 (6 bases). With 2 bases removed from V and 4 bases from J, the gap between germline ends came to 18 bases. This CDR3 region has 17 residues. Germline lookup yields CDR1 SGHVS and CDR2 FQNEAQ. The CDR3 here is CASSLLVRRARYNEQFF. CDR3 nucleotide sequence: TGTGCCAGCAGCTTATTAGTGCGGAGGGCCAGGTACAATGAGCAGTTCTTC.

The rearrangement links TRBV11-3 to TRBJ2-1; D might be TRBD2 (5 bases). Germline V CDR1 and CDR2: SGHNT, YENEEA. With 5 bases removed from V and 9 bases from J, the gap between germline ends came to 14 bases. The CDR3 loop spans 13 amino acids. The CDR3 DNA follows: TGTGCCAGCAGCCCATCGGTTGCGGGTGAGCAGTTCTTC. It encodes CASSPSVAGEQFF.

This rearrangement joins TRBV27 to TRBJ1-5; TRBD1 might be the D (5 bases). The CDR3 is 15 residues long. Germline CDR1 reads MNHEY; CDR2 reads SMNVEV (reference sequence). Deletions cut 5 bases from V and 4 bases from J, with 15 bases between. The CDR3 coding sequence is TGTGCCAGCAGTCCCCCGGGGGGTAGAAATCAGCCCCAGCATTTT. Amino acids: CASSPPGGRNQPQHF.